These 7 T cell receptor beta chains were sequenced from one sample in a study of beta chain features in type 1 diabetes. Expressed TCRB transcripts were sequenced after all isolated RNA was converted to cDNA. Profiled with immunoSEQ multiplex PCR; TCRdb holds only in-frame clones, not every one. The repertoire holds almost 350,000 clones, with 8% as singletons. Sequenced: central memory CD4+ T cells from blood. Receptors were obtained from a woman aged 18-30 years in good health.

This clone was picked up a small number of times. This rearrangement joins TRBV5-1 to TRBJ2-2, with D hard to call. Germline CDR1 is SGHRS and CDR2 is YFSETQ. This CDR3 has 13 residues. The V gene lost 4 bases and the J gene lost 5 bases, with 9 bases spanning the gap. The CDR3 DNA reads as TGCGCCAGCAGCGGATGGGGAACCGGGGAGCTGTTTTTT. Its protein is CASSGWGTGELFF.

The chain employs TRBV5-1 and TRBJ2-3; 7 bases are shared with TRBD1. This CDR3 region has 16 residues. CDR1 and CDR2 (germline): SGHRS, YFSETQ. The V segment lost 4 bases and the J segment 3 bases; nucleotides outside the gene matches: 11. CDR3 bases: TGCGCCAGCAGCCTACGAACGACAGGGCGTACAGATACGCAGTATTTT. Translating gives CASSLRTTGRTDTQYF.

This clone was picked up a small number of times. CDR3 sequence: CSVRRDVSGRISYEQYF. The CDR3 nucleotides read TGCAGCGTTAGACGGGATGTGAGCGGGAGGATCTCCTACGAGCAGTACTTC. This chain links TRBV29-1 with TRBJ2-7; 9 bases align to TRBD2. V shed 5 bases, J shed 0 bases, and the junction held 14 bases outside the gene matches. This CDR3 comprises 17 residues. Germline loops: CDR1 SQVTM, CDR2 ANQGSEA.

With respect to this clone: Other DNA sequences in the same sample also yield this CDR3. The genes are TRBV7-2 and TRBJ2-1; TRBD2 matches 8 bases. V trimming: 1 base; J trimming: 3 bases; junction bases outside the gene matches: 2. Germline CDR1 SGHTA, CDR2 FQGNSA. The CDR3 is 15 residues long. The DNA of the CDR3 is TGTGCCAGCAGCTTAGGGGCGGGAGGCTACAATGAGCAGTTCTTC. Its translation is CASSLGAGGYNEQFF.

This clone was counted a few times. The gene calls are TRBV7-6 and TRBJ2-7; 7 positions agree with TRBD2. Trimming removed 5 bases from V and 0 bases from J; junction bases left unmatched: 10. The length of the CDR3 is 16 residues. CDR1 and CDR2 (germline): SGHVS, FNYEAQ. CDR3: CASSVASGLSSYEQYF. The CDR3, as DNA: TGTGCCAGCAGCGTGGCTAGCGGACTAAGCTCCTACGAGCAGTACTTC.

The chain joins TRBV28 to TRBJ2-1; 11 bases line up with TRBD2. This CDR3 region has 15 residues. Looked up from germline, CDR1 is MDHEN and CDR2 is SYDVKM. J gave up 7 bases and V 4 bases, and 6 bases lay outside the gene matches. The CDR3 loop reads CASSSSTSGKNEQFF. The CDR3 region has the DNA TGTGCCAGCAGTTCCTCGACTAGCGGGAAAAATGAGCAGTTCTTC.

The chain joins TRBV2 to TRBJ1-1; tentative D call: TRBD1 (5 bases). The CDR3 extends over 13 amino acids. The germline V gene has CDR1 SNHLY and CDR2 FYNNEI. V shed 9 bases and J shed 1 base, with 12 bases lying between them. CDR3 DNA: TGTGCCAGAGAAGGGACCCAGAACACTGAAGCTTTCTTT. Translated, it gives CAREGTQNTEAFF.